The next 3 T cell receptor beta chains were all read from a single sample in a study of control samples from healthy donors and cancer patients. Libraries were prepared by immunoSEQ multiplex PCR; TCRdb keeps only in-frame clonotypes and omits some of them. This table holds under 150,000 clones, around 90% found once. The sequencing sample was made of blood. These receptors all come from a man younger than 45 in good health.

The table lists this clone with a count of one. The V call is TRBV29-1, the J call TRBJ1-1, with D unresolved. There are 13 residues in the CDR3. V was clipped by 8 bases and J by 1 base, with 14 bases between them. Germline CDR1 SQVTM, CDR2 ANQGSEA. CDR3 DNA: TGCAGCTCCTCCCCGCAGCAGAACACTGAAGCTTTCTTT. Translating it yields CSSSPQQNTEAFF.

CDR3 bases: TGTGCCAGCTCACCACTAGCGGGCTTAGAGCAGTACTTC. It is translated as CASSPLAGLEQYF. The gene calls are TRBV18 and TRBJ2-7; 7 bases agree with TRBD2. This CDR3 spans 13 amino acids. Germline V gene lookup returns CDR1 KGHSH and CDR2 LQKENI. The V gene end was trimmed by 1 base and the J gene end by 7 bases; junction bases not matched to a gene: 4.

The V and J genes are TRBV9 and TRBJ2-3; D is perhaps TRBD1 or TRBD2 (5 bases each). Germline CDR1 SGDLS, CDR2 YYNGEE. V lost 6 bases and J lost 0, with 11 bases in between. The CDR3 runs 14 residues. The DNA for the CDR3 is TGTGCCAGCAATAGGGGAGCCAGCACAGATACGCAGTATTTT. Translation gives CASNRGASTDTQYF.